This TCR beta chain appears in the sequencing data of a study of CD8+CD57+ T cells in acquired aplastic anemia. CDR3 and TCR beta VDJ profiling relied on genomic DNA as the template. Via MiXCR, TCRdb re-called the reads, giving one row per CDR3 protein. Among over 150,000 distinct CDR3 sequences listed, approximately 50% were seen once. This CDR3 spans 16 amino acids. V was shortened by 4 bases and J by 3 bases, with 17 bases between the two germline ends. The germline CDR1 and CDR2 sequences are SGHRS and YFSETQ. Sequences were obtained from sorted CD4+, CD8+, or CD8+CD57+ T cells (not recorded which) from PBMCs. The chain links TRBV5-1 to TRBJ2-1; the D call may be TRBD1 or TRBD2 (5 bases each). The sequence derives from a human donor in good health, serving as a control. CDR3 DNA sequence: TGCGCCAGCAGCCCGACCCTGGGGACCGGCTACAATGAGCAGTTCTTC. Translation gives CASSPTLGTGYNEQFF.